The 3 T cell receptor beta chains below were found in one sample sequenced in a study of blood T cell repertoires in COVID-19. Clones were sequenced by immunoSEQ multiplex PCR, and TCRdb holds only the in-frame ones, with some missing. The sample lists about 180,000 clones; roughly 88% were seen once. Sequencing was done on a sample of peripheral blood. The origin of the receptors is a woman older than 75 with acute or convalescent COVID-19.

The chain is built from TRBV5-5 and TRBJ2-2, with 9 bases that match TRBD2. The germline CDR1 and CDR2 sequences are SGHKS and YYEKEE (reference sequence). This CDR3 has 18 amino acids. The V and J ends lost 0 bases and 3 bases, in that order; junction bases with no gene match: 9. The CDR3 sequence is CASSLVVAGVLDTGELFF. CDR3 DNA sequence: TGTGCCAGCAGCTTGGTGGTAGCGGGGGTCCTGGACACCGGGGAGCTGTTTTTT. Combining the CDR3 with reference TRBV5-5 and TRBJ2-2 gives the whole variable domain DAGVTQSPTHLIKTRGQQVTLRCSPISGHKSVSWYQQVLGQGPQFIFQYYEKEERGRGNFPDRFSARQFPNYSSELNVNALLLGDSALYLCASSLVVAGVLDTGELFFGEGSRLTVL.

The chain carries TRBV19 and TRBJ2-5; 15 bases map to TRBD2. Germline V gives CDR1 LNHDA, CDR2 SQIVND (reference sequence). The V segment lost 5 bases and the J segment 5 bases; nucleotides outside the gene matches: 15. The CDR3 is 19 amino acids. DNA for the CDR3: TGTGCCAGTAGTCCCCCCGGACTAGCGGGAGGGTGGAGGGGGGAGACCCAGTACTTC. Protein sequence: CASSPPGLAGGWRGETQYF.

This chain joins TRBV5-1 and TRBJ2-1, with D uncertain. Germline CDR1 is SGHRS and CDR2 is YFSETQ. The V end lost 4 bases, the J end lost 8 bases, and 10 bases lay between the germline ends. CDR3 length: 12 amino acids. The CDR3: CASSPTFDEQFF. DNA for the CDR3: TGCGCCAGCAGCCCCACTTTCGATGAGCAGTTCTTC.